The clone carrying this TCR beta chain was seen at least ten times. Its antigen is not identified. The germline gives CDR1 SGHRS, CDR2 YFSETQ. The germline V and J ends were trimmed by 5 bases and 3 bases, with 15 bases remaining between them. CDR3 size: 15 residues. Total RNA was isolated from unfractionated whole blood. This entry belongs to a study of human T cells and chemical hapten exposure. Study results and caveats: Following DPC sensitization, TCRs present above 1 in 1000 frequency showed no change.

Unique molecular identifiers were affixed to discrete cDNA molecules within the library. Original processing methods: A per-sample median of about 96,000 TCRs was observed, with counts ranging from about 23,224 to 700,000. TCRdb passed the reads through MiXCR, listing each CDR3 protein once. TCRdb, not the original authors, processed these V and J calls. The sample includes roughly 120,000 distinct CDR3 sequences, over 6.5% seen only once; the top ten take 1.1% to 1.5%. Sequenced material: whole blood. This TCR came from a human donor in good health. Some clones in this sample may be carry-over from other donors' samples. The chain employs TRBV5-1 and TRBJ2-4; tentative D call: TRBD1 (6 bases). The CDR3, as DNA: TGCGCCAGCAGACCAGAACAGGGTCACAAAAACATTCAGTACTTC. The encoded protein is CASRPEQGHKNIQYF.